This T cell receptor (beta chain) emerged from a study of blood T cells in healthy people across ages. About the study: With template switching, about one barcoded beta molecule was captured per two T cells.

The extraction recovered at least 6 micrograms of total RNA per sample. J lost 1 base, V lost 3 bases, and 27 bases had no gene match. Germline V CDR1 and CDR2: MNHEY, SVGEGT. This CDR3 region has 23 residues. Then a second PCR, running roughly 6 to 12 cycles, was carried out with a sample-barcoded 5' primer and a J-beta primer mix. A template-switch adaptor with 12 random nucleotides tagged each cDNA molecule. Each single sample gave us at least 3 million CDR3-containing paired-end reads. TCRdb re-analysed the 5' RACE reads in MiXCR, keeping a single row per CDR3 protein. The sample lists over 1,300,000 distinct CDR3 sequences, almost 60% occurring once. This clonotype turned up a few times.

The chain recombines TRBV6-2 or TRBV6-3 with TRBJ2-4; 7 bases line up with TRBD1. This clonotype was obtained from a man between 18 and 29 years old in good health. The sequencing input was blood. CDR3 residues: CASSYSTPEAPTQQGEAKNIQYF. The CDR3 nucleotides are TGTGCCAGCAGTTATTCAACTCCCGAAGCCCCTACACAGCAGGGGGAGGCCAAAAACATTCAGTACTTC.